The 3 T cell receptor beta chains presented below share a single source sample, sequenced in a study of tumor and adjacent non-tumor tissue in lung cancer. Three rounds of nested PCR, following a modified ARM-PCR protocol, produced the TCRbeta library. TCRdb redid the calling of the multiplex PCR reads with MiXCR, one entry per CDR3 protein. The table records 90,000 to 110,000 distinct CDR3 sequences, around 57% of them present only once. The template was RNA from unsorted bulk tissue. More than 3 cm separated this lung sample from the edge of the tumor. Sequencing used distant non-tumor lung tissue. These receptors were obtained from a man aged 55 to 70 with non-small cell lung cancer.

This clonotype came up a few times. A clone one base away is much larger, so this may be a read error. The chain has TRBV28 and TRBJ2-5; the D gene is possibly TRBD1 (5 bases). Trimming removed 5 bases from V and 7 bases from J, with 17 bases in between. The CDR3 totals 14 residues. The germline V gene has CDR1 MDHEN and CDR2 SYDVKM. CDR3 bases: TGTGCCAGCAGTCCGACAGTACCGTTTGGGACCCAGTACTTC. It encodes CASSPTVPFGTQYF.

The chain employs TRBV19 and TRBJ2-5, with D unresolved. V lost 4 bases and J lost 0, with 9 bases in between. The CDR3 is 14 amino acids. The germline V gene encodes CDR1 LNHDA and CDR2 SQIVND (reference sequence). The CDR3 reads CASSSGTNQETQYF. The CDR3, as DNA: TGTGCCAGTAGTAGCGGAACGAACCAAGAGACCCAGTACTTC.

J is TRBJ2-5 and V is TRBV5-1; D remains unclear. CDR1 is SGHRS, CDR2 YFSETQ, per germline. The CDR3 sequence is 14 residues long. V was pared by 1 base and J by 4 bases, with 11 bases between. The CDR3 reads CASSLPRQRETQYF. The CDR3 region has the DNA TGCGCCAGCAGCTTGCCGCGACAAAGAGAGACCCAGTACTTC. Looking up the rest from reference TRBV5-1 and TRBJ2-5 gives the full variable domain: KAGVTQTPRYLIKTRGQQVTLSCSPISGHRSVSWYQQTPGQGLQFLFEYFSETQRNKGNFPGRFSGRQFSNSRSEMNVSTLELGDSALYLCASSLPRQRETQYFGPGTRLLVL.